The 32 T cell receptor beta chains in this list originate from one sample, sequenced in a study of Graves' ophthalmopathy and Graves' hyperthyroidism. Researchers took RNA transcripts and amplified TCR beta CDR3 regions from them. The library came from an HTBI-primed first-round RT-PCR and a second-round multiplex PCR. Each CDR3 protein gets one entry after TCRdb re-called the multiplex PCR reads with MiXCR. This sample has 40,000 to 45,000 distinct CDR3 sequences, with around 50% found just once. Material for sequencing was peripheral blood. These receptors originate from an adult man with Graves' ophthalmopathy.

In DNA form, the CDR3 reads TGTGCCACCAGTGATCCTAGACGGTACAATGAGCAGTTCTTC. As protein: CATSDPRRYNEQFF. The chain links TRBV24-1 to TRBJ2-1; D gene uncertain. The ends were cut back, 3 bases at V and 4 bases at J, with 9 bases in the middle. From germline, CDR1 is KGHDR and CDR2 SFDVKD. The CDR3 is made up of 14 amino acids.

The rearrangement joins TRBV20-1 to TRBJ2-3; possibly TRBD2 for D (7 bases). V lost 3 bases and J lost 5, with 12 bases in between. Germline-derived CDR1 and CDR2 are DFQATT and SNEGSKA (reference sequence). This CDR3 comprises 13 residues. The CDR3 DNA is TGCAGTGCTAGGGGGGGGGCTAGAGATACGCAGTATTTT. Amino acids: CSARGGARDTQYF.

The chain carries TRBV20-1 and TRBJ2-7; 9 bases align to TRBD1. J was trimmed by 1 base and V by 5 bases; bases with no gene match: 6. Germline CDR1 and CDR2: DFQATT and SNEGSKA (reference sequence). The length of the CDR3 is 14 residues. The CDR3 spells CSASGTGPSYEQYV. The CDR3 DNA reads TGCAGTGCTTCCGGGACAGGGCCATCCTACGAGCAGTACGTC.

This clonotype was found many times. V and J are TRBV6-5 and TRBJ1-6; D gene uncertain. This CDR3 has 12 residues. V shed 3 bases and J shed 7 bases, with 4 bases lying between them. CDR1 MNHEY and CDR2 SVGAGI come from the germline V gene. CDR3 coding DNA: TGTGCCAGCAGTTATATGAATTCACCCCTCCACTTT. Translation: CASSYMNSPLHF.

This clonotype was counted only a few times. V gene TRBV30 combines with J gene TRBJ1-2, with D unclear. V lost 3 bases to trimming and J lost 4 bases, with 15 bases between them. The CDR3 spans 14 residues. Germline CDR1 and CDR2: GTSNPN and SVGIG (reference sequence). CDR3 amino acids: CAWSGFGLGYGYTF. The CDR3 nucleotides are TGTGCCTGGAGCGGCTTTGGGCTAGGCTATGGCTACACCTTC.

Within the sample, this clonotype is medium-sized. The chain is built from TRBV24-1 and TRBJ1-1; perhaps TRBD1 as D (6 bases). The CDR3 loop spans 14 amino acids. The V gene lost 3 bases and the J gene lost 4 bases, with 11 bases spanning the gap. Germline lookup yields CDR1 KGHDR and CDR2 SFDVKD. The CDR3 nucleotides read TGTGCCACCAGTGATGGGGGGCGGGTCACTGAAGCTTTCTTT. Residues: CATSDGGRVTEAFF.

This clonotype has ten or more counts. The chain joins TRBV4-1 to TRBJ1-5; D remains ambiguous. Per germline, CDR1 MGHRA and CDR2 YSYEKL. Between the trimmed V and J ends, which lost 0 bases and 9 bases, there was a span of 6 bases. The CDR3 has 12 residues. The CDR3 region has the DNA TGCGCCAGCAGCCAAGACCGTCGGCCCCAGCATTTT. Its protein is CASSQDRRPQHF.

A note on this clonotype: A junction boundary mismatches the germline segment, possibly from a read error. The V gene is TRBV7-7, the J gene TRBJ2-3; possibly TRBD2 for D (9 bases). The CDR3 has 17 amino acids. Germline values: CDR1 SSHAT, CDR2 FNYEAQ (reference sequence). The CDR3: CASSRGLAGPSTDTQYF. CDR3 coding DNA: TGTGCTAGCAGCAGGGGGCTAGCGGGACCTAGCACAGATACGCAGTATTTT.

Concerning this clonotype: The junction differs from germline at one of its ends, possibly a read error. The gene calls are TRBV6-6 and TRBJ2-5, with D possibly matching TRBD1 (6 bases). This CDR3 is 12 amino acids long. Germline CDR1 MNHNY, CDR2 SVGAGI (reference sequence). CDR3 coding DNA: TGTGCTAGCAGTCTGGACAGTGGGACCCAGTACTTC. Encoded protein: CASSLDSGTQYF.

The chain recombines TRBV29-1 with TRBJ1-1; D remains ambiguous. The V end lost 5 bases, the J end lost 0 bases, and 10 bases lay between the germline ends. CDR1 SQVTM and CDR2 ANQGSEA come from the germline V gene. The CDR3 is 13 amino acids. This CDR3 is CSVHQEMNTEAFF. The DNA of the CDR3 is TGCAGCGTTCATCAGGAGATGAACACTGAAGCTTTCTTT.

This clonotype ranks as medium-sized. This chain joins TRBV15 and TRBJ2-1; D call uncertain. CDR3 size: 12 residues. Germline CDR1 is LNHNV and CDR2 is YYDKDF (reference sequence). Trimming took off 4 bases at V and 5 bases at J, with 6 bases between the two ends. CDR3 DNA sequence: TGTGCCACCAGCACCCTAGACAATGAGCAGTTCTTC. Encoded protein: CATSTLDNEQFF.

V usage is TRBV24-1 and J usage is TRBJ1-1; D perhaps matches TRBD1 (5 bases). Per germline, CDR1 KGHDR and CDR2 SFDVKD. There are 15 residues in the CDR3. Trimming pared 2 bases from V and 0 bases from J, leaving 9 bases between. The CDR3 spells CATSDSRGMNTEAFF. The DNA of the CDR3 is TGTGCCACCAGTGATTCGCGGGGCATGAACACTGAAGCTTTCTTT.

This clonotype appeared many times. The chain links TRBV20-1 to TRBJ1-1; D is uncertain. With 6 bases removed from V and 1 base from J, the gap between germline ends came to 9 bases. The CDR3 loop spans 12 amino acids. The germline V gene encodes CDR1 DFQATT and CDR2 SNEGSKA (reference sequence). The CDR3 is CSAGRQNTEAFF. The CDR3 DNA is TGCAGTGCCGGGCGCCAGAACACTGAAGCTTTCTTT.

The chain has TRBV20-1 and TRBJ1-5, with D uncertain. The germline V and J ends were trimmed by 7 bases and 0 bases, with 16 bases remaining between them. CDR1 and CDR2 from the germline V gene are DFQATT and SNEGSKA (reference sequence). The CDR3 covers 15 residues. The CDR3 DNA follows: TGCAGTGTCAACACGGGGAAACTTAGCAATCAGCCCCAGCATTTT. This encodes CSVNTGKLSNQPQHF.

The J gene is TRBJ1-2, the V gene TRBV6-1, with 10 bases fitting TRBD1. Germline V CDR1 and CDR2: MNHNS, SASEGT. J gave up 4 bases and V 6 bases, and 11 bases lay outside the gene matches. The CDR3 has 16 residues. CDR3 nucleotides: TGTGCCAGCAGCTTGCCCCCGGGACAGGGGCCCTATGGCTACACCTTC. It translates to CASSLPPGQGPYGYTF.

This clonotype has a count of ten or more. V usage is TRBV9 and J usage is TRBJ2-1, with 15 bases lining up with TRBD2. This CDR3 is built from 16 residues. The germline V gene has CDR1 SGDLS and CDR2 YYNGEE. With 0 bases clipped from V and 6 bases from J, the junction kept 1 base outside the gene matches. In DNA, the CDR3 is TGTGCCAGCAGCGTAGCGGGACTAGCGGGGGGCAATGAGCAGTTCTTC. Residues: CASSVAGLAGGNEQFF.

The CDR3 loop is CASSEAGPSTDTQYF. The CDR3, as DNA: TGTGCCAGCAGCGAGGCGGGACCTAGCACAGATACGCAGTATTTT. The chain carries TRBV2 and TRBJ2-3; possibly TRBD2 for D (6 bases). Germline V CDR1 and CDR2: SNHLY, FYNNEI. CDR3 length equals 15 residues. Trimming stripped 6 bases from V and 0 bases from J, with 13 bases between.

This clonotype was observed many times. J is TRBJ1-5 and V is TRBV20-1, with TRBD1 matching over 8 bases. Germline CDR1 and CDR2: DFQATT and SNEGSKA (reference sequence). The CDR3 runs to 14 residues. The ends lost 2 bases at V and 1 base at J; junction bases unmatched: 1. The CDR3 DNA follows: TGCAGTGCTAGACAGGGGGCGAGCAATCAGCCCCAGCATTTT. It codes for CSARQGASNQPQHF.

CDR3 in amino acids: CASSELTGLNSPLHF. The CDR3 DNA follows: TGTGCCAGCAGTGAATTAACAGGCTTAAATTCACCCCTCCACTTT. The chain recombines TRBV25-1 with TRBJ1-6; perhaps TRBD1 as D (5 bases). The length of the CDR3 is 15 residues. CDR1 and CDR2 from the germline V gene are MGHDK and SYGVNS. V dropped 1 base and J dropped 7 bases, with 11 bases sitting between them. The complete variable domain, with remaining parts taken from reference TRBV25-1 and TRBJ1-6, reads EADIYQTPRYLVIGTGKKITLECSQTMGHDKMYWYQQDPGMELHLIHYSYGVNSTEKGDLSSESTVSRIRTEHFPLTLESARPSHTSQYLCASSELTGLNSPLHFGNGTRLTVT.

This clonotype was seen a handful of times. This chain connects TRBV30 to TRBJ2-3; D is unclear. The germline V gene has CDR1 GTSNPN and CDR2 SVGIG (reference sequence). This CDR3 is 12 amino acids long. Trimming shortened V by 7 bases and J by 1 base, and 9 bases separated the two germline ends. DNA of the CDR3: TGTGCCTCGGCCCAAGGCACAGATACGCAGTATTTT. This translates into CASAQGTDTQYF.

In its sample, this clonotype was seen once. The gene calls are TRBV7-9 and TRBJ2-7; a weak D match, TRBD2 (7 bases). This CDR3 comprises 12 residues. Trimming removed 5 bases at V and 7 bases at J, with 12 bases between. CDR1 and CDR2 from the germline V gene are SEHNR and FQNEAQ (reference sequence). CDR3 bases: TGTGCCAGCAGCCTTGGGGGGGCAGAGCAGTACGTC. It is translated as CASSLGGAEQYV.

This clonotype was counted ten times or more. The V call is TRBV5-1, the J call TRBJ2-7, with TRBD1 matching 9 bases. Germline values: CDR1 SGHRS, CDR2 YFSETQ. The CDR3 has 18 residues. V was clipped by 4 bases and J by 2 bases; unmatched bases: 16. CDR3 in DNA: TGCGCCAGCAGCCTCTCGATTGGAGGACAGGGGTTTGCCTACGAGCAGTACTTC. This codes for CASSLSIGGQGFAYEQYF.

The CDR3: CASSAERGSSYNSPLHF. The CDR3 DNA is TGTGCCAGCAGTGCTGAGCGGGGGAGCTCCTATAATTCACCCCTCCACTTT. The chain recombines TRBV6-5 with TRBJ1-6, with D tentatively TRBD1 (5 bases). The V gene's germline CDR1 is MNHEY and CDR2 SVGAGI. The CDR3 spans 17 residues. V gave up 5 bases and J gave up 0 bases, with 14 bases separating them.

This sequence joins TRBV30 and TRBJ1-1; 8 bases map to TRBD1. Germline V gene sequence: CDR1 GTSNPN, CDR2 SVGIG (reference sequence). The CDR3 extends over 15 amino acids. Trimming took 3 bases from V and 5 from J; bases not matched to a gene: 11. CDR3 residues: CAWSVLDRVGTEAFF. The CDR3 DNA follows: TGTGCCTGGAGCGTCTTGGACAGGGTAGGAACTGAAGCTTTCTTT.

By share, this clonotype ranks as medium-sized. This chain uses TRBV2 with TRBJ2-3; D uncertain. Germline CDR1 reads SNHLY; CDR2 reads FYNNEI. This CDR3 has 14 residues. V was pared by 9 bases and J by 2 bases, with 15 bases between. CDR3 coding DNA: TGTGCCAGGACATCGAGGCTTTTCACAGATACGCAGTATTTT. Encoded protein: CARTSRLFTDTQYF.

This clonotype was counted at least ten times. The rearrangement links TRBV27 to TRBJ1-2; D is perhaps TRBD1 (5 bases). CDR3 size: 13 residues. The V end lost 5 bases, the J end lost 6 bases, and 13 bases lay between the germline ends. Germline V gene data show CDR1 as MNHEY and CDR2 as SMNVEV (reference sequence). CDR3 region: CASSPREGHGYTF. The CDR3 coding sequence is TGTGCCAGCAGTCCCCGGGAGGGGCATGGCTACACCTTC.

This clonotype occurred many times. This rearrangement joins TRBV2 to TRBJ1-5, with D uncertain. Germline V gene sequence: CDR1 SNHLY, CDR2 FYNNEI. The CDR3 length is 16 residues. V shed 1 base and J shed 0 bases, with 10 bases lying between them. CDR3 residues: CASSEDRLYSNQPQHF. As DNA, the CDR3 is TGTGCCAGCAGTGAAGACCGATTATATAGCAATCAGCCCCAGCATTTT.

This clonotype was observed once. The rearrangement joins TRBV19 to TRBJ1-2, with 9 bases that match TRBD1. The CDR3 length is 15 residues. The germline V gene encodes CDR1 LNHDA and CDR2 SQIVND (reference sequence). The V gene end was trimmed by 4 bases and the J gene end by 3 bases; junction bases not matched to a gene: 6. In DNA, the CDR3 is TGTGCCAGTAGTAAACAGGGGGCGAACGACTATGGCTACACCTTC. Translation: CASSKQGANDYGYTF. Using reference TRBV19 and TRBJ1-2 for the parts outside the CDR3, the full variable domain is DGGITQSPKYLFRKEGQNVTLSCEQNLNHDAMYWYRQDPGQGLRLIYYSQIVNDFQKGDIAEGYSVSREKKESFPLTVTSAQKNPTAFYLCASSKQGANDYGYTFGSGTRLTVV.

This clonotype has ten or more counts. This chain links TRBV27 with TRBJ1-5; TRBD1 is a possible D gene (6 bases). Trimming stripped 2 bases from V and 7 bases from J, with 12 bases between. This CDR3 has 14 residues. Germline loops: CDR1 MNHEY, CDR2 SMNVEV (reference sequence). The CDR3 coding sequence is TGTGCCAGCAGTTTAATGGGGGCCTCACAGCCCCAGCATTTT. Residues: CASSLMGASQPQHF.

On this clonotype itself: The junction departs from germline at one end; a sequencing error may be responsible. The chain combines TRBV7-9 with TRBJ2-5; TRBD2 matches 8 bases. Germline loops: CDR1 SEHNR, CDR2 FQNEAQ (reference sequence). The CDR3 loop spans 16 amino acids. The CDR3 region has the DNA TGTGCCGGCAGCTTGAGATCCAGCGGGGGCTGGATGACCCAGTACTTC. Translated, it gives CAGSLRSSGGWMTQYF.

The chain has TRBV29-1 and TRBJ1-1, with D perhaps TRBD1 (6 bases). The CDR3 is 13 amino acids. Trimming removed 6 bases at V and 4 bases at J, with 15 bases between. Germline values: CDR1 SQVTM, CDR2 ANQGSEA. The CDR3 DNA reads TGCAGCGTCGACACAGGGTCACTCACTGAAGCTTTCTTT. It yields the protein CSVDTGSLTEAFF.

The chain recombines TRBV9 with TRBJ1-1; tentatively, D is TRBD1 (6 bases). Germline loops: CDR1 SGDLS, CDR2 YYNGEE. The CDR3 extends over 14 amino acids. Trimming removed 3 bases at V and 8 bases at J, with 17 bases between. The CDR3 bases are TGTGCCAGCAGCGAGGGTGCAGGGGATCCCGAAGCTTTCTTT. Residues: CASSEGAGDPEAFF. Using reference TRBV9 and TRBJ1-1 for the parts outside the CDR3, the full variable domain is DSGVTQTPKHLITATGQRVTLRCSPRSGDLSVYWYQQSLDQGLQFLIQYYNGEERAKGNILERFSAQQFPDLHSELNLSSLELGDSALYFCASSEGAGDPEAFFGQGTRLTVV.